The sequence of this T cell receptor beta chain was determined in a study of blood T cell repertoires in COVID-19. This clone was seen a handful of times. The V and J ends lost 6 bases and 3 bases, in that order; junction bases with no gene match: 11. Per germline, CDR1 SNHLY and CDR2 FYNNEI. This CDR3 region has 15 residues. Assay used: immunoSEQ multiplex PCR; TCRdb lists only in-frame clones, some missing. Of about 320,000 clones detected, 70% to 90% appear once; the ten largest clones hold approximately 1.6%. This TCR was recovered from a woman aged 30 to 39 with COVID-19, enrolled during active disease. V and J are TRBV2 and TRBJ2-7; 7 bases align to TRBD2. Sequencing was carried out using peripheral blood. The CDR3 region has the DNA TGTGCCAGCAGGGTACGCCGGGAGGCCATCTACGAGCAGTACTTC. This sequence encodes CASRVRREAIYEQYF.